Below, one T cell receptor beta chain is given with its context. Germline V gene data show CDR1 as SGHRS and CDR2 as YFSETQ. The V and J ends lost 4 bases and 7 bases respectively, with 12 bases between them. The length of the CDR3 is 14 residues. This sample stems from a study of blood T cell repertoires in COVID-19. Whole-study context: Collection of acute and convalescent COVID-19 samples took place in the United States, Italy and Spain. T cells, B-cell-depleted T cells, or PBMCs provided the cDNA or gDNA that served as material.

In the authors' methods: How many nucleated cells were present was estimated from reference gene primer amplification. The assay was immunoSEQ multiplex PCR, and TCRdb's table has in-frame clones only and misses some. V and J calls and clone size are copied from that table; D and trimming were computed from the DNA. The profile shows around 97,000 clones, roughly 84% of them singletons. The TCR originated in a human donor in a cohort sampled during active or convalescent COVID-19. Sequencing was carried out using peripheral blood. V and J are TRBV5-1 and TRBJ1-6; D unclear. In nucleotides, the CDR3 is TGCGCCAGCAGCCAAGGAGCTGGCAATTCACCCCTCCACTTT. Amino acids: CASSQGAGNSPLHF.